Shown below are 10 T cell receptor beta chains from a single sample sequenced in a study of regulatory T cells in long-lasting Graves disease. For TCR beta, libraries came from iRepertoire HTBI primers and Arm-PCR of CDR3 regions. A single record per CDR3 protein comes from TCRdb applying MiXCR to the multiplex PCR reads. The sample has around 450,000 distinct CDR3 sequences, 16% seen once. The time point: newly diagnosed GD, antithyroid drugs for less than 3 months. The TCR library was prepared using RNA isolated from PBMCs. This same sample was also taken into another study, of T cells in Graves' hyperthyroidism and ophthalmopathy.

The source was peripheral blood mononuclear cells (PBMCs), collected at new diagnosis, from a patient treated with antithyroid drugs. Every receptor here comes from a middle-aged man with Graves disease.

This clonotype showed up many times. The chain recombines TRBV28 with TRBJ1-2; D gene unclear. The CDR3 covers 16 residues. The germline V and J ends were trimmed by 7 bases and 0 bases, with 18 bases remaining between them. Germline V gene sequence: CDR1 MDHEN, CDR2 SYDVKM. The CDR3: CASNERGRTANYGYTF. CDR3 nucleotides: TGTGCCAGCAACGAACGCGGCAGGACCGCTAACTATGGCTACACCTTC.

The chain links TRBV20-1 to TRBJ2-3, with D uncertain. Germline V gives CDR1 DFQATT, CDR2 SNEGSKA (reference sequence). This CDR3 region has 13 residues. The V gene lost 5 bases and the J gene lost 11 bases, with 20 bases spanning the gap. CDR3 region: CSADTPARVRQYF. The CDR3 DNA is TGCAGTGCTGACACTCCAGCGCGTGTAAGGCAGTATTTT.

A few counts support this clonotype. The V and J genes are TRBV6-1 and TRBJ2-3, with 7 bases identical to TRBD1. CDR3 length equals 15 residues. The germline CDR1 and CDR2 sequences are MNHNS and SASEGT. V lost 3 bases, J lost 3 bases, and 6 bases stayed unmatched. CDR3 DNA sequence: TGTGCCAGCAGTGATTACAGGGGACGGACAGATACGCAGTATTTT. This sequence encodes CASSDYRGRTDTQYF.

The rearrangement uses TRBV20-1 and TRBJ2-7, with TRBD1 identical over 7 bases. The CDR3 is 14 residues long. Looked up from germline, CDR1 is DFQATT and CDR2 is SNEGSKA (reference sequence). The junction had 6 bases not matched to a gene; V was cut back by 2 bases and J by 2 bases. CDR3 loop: CSARQQGRTYEQYF. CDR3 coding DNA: TGCAGTGCTAGACAACAGGGGCGTACCTACGAGCAGTACTTC.

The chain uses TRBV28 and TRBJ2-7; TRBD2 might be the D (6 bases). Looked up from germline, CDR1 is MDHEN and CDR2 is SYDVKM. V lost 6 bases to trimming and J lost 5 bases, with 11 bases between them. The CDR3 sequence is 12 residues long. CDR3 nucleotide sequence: TGTGCCAGCAGCCCCTCGGGGGACGAGCAGTACTTC. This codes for CASSPSGDEQYF.

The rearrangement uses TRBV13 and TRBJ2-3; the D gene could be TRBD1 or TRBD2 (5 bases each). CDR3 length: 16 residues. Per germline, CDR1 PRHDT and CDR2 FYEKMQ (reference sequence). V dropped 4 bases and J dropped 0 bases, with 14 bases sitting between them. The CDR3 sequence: CASSSPGTTSTDTQYF. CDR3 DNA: TGTGCCAGCAGCTCCCCCGGGACCACAAGCACAGATACGCAGTATTTT. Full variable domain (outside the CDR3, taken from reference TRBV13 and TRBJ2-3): AAGVIQSPRHLIKEKRETATLKCYPIPRHDTVYWYQQGPGQDPQFLISFYEKMQSDKGSIPDRFSAQQFSDYHSELNMSSLELGDSALYFCASSSPGTTSTDTQYFGPGTRLTVL.

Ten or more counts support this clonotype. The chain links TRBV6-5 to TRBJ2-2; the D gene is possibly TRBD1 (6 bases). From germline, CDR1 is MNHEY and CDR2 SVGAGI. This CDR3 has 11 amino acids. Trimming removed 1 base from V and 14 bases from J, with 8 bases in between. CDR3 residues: CASSYFGTLFF. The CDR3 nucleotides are TGTGCCAGCAGTTACTTTGGGACACTGTTTTTT.

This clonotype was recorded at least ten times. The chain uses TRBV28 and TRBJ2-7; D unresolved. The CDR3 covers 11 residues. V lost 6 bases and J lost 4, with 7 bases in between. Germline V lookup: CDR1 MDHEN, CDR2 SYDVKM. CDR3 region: CASSQIYEQYF. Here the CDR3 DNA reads TGTGCCAGCAGCCAAATTTACGAGCAGTACTTC.

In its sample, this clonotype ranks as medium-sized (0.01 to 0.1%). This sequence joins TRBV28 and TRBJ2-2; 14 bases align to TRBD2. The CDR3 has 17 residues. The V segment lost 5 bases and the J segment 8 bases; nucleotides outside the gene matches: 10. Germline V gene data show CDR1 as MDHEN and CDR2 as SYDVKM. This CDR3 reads CASSPRRLAGGFGELFF. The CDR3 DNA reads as TGTGCCAGCAGTCCGCGCCGACTAGCGGGAGGGTTTGGGGAGCTGTTTTTT. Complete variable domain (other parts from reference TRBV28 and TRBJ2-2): DVKVTQSSRYLVKRTGEKVFLECVQDMDHENMFWYRQDPGLGLRLIYFSYDVKMKEKGDIPEGYSVSREKKERFSLILESASTNQTSMYLCASSPRRLAGGFGELFFGEGSRLTVL.

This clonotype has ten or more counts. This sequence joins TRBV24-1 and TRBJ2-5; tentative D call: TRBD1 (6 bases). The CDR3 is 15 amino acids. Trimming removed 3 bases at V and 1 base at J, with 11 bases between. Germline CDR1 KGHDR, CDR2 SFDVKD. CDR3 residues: CATSDRTGPQETQYF. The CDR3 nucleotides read TGTGCCACCAGTGATCGCACAGGGCCCCAAGAGACCCAGTACTTC.